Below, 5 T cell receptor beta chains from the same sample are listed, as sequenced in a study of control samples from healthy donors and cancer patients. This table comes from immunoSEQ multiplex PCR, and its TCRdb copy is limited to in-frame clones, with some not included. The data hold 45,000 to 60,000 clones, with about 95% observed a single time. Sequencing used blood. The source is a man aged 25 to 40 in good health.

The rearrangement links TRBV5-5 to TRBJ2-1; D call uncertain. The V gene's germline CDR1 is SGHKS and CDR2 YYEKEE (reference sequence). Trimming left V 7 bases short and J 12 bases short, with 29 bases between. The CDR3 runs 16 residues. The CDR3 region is CASSPTLRVRAIGQFF. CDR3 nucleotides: TGTGCCAGCTCCCCGACCCTACGGGTTCGGGCAATTGGGCAGTTCTTC.

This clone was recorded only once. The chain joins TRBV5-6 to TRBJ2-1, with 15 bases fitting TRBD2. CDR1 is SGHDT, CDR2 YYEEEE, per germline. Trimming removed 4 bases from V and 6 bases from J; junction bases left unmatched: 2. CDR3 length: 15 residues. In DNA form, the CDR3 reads TGTGCCAGCAGCCCGGGACTAGCGGGAGGCAATGAGCAGTTCTTC. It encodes CASSPGLAGGNEQFF.

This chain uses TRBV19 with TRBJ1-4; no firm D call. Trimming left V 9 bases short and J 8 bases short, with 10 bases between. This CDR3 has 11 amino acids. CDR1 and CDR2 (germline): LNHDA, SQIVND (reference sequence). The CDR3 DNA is TGTGCCAGCATGACGGGAGAAAAACTGTTTTTT. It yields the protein CASMTGEKLFF.

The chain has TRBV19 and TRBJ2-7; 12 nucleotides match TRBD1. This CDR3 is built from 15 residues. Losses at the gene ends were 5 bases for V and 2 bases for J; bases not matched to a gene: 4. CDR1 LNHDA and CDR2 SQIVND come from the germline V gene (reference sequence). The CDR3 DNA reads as TGTGCCAGTAGTCATCGGGACAGGGGGCCCTACGAGCAGTACTTC. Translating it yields CASSHRDRGPYEQYF.

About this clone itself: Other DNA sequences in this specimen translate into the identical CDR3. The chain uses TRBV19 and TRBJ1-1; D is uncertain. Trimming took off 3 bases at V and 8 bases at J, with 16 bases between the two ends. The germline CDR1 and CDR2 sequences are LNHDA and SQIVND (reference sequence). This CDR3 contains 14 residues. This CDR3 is CASSIVGAVREAFF. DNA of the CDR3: TGTGCCAGTAGTATTGTTGGAGCGGTCCGAGAAGCTTTCTTT.